Each of the 27 T cell receptor beta chains below was sequenced from the same sample in a study of blood T cell repertoires in COVID-19. Assay used: immunoSEQ multiplex PCR; TCRdb lists only in-frame clones, some missing. The table has hundreds of thousands of clones, roughly 80% seen once. The sample taken for sequencing was peripheral blood. The source of these receptors is a woman in her sixties with active or convalescent COVID-19.

This clone was counted a single time. The gene calls are TRBV6-2 or TRBV6-3 and TRBJ2-3; 8 nucleotides line up with TRBD2. The CDR3 is 15 amino acids. After removal of 5 bases from V and 2 bases from J, the junction contained 6 bases not matched to a gene. CDR1 is MNHEY, CDR2 SVGEGT, per germline. The CDR3 DNA sequence: TGTGCCAGCAGTCCGTTAGCGGGGCCCACAGATACGCAGTATTTT. It specifies CASSPLAGPTDTQYF.

This chain connects TRBV13 to TRBJ2-1; 7 nucleotides line up with TRBD1. This CDR3 region has 15 residues. J gave up 4 bases and V 3 bases, and 6 bases lay outside the gene matches. Germline CDR1 reads PRHDT; CDR2 reads FYEKMQ (reference sequence). The CDR3: CASSLGRGFYNEQFF. CDR3 DNA sequence: TGTGCCAGCAGCTTGGGCAGGGGGTTTTACAATGAGCAGTTCTTC.

This clone appeared a few times. V and J are TRBV7-9 and TRBJ2-2, with D perhaps TRBD1 (6 bases). The CDR3 sequence is 17 residues long. V was cut by 4 bases and J by 2 bases, with 17 bases left in between. From germline, CDR1 is SEHNR and CDR2 FQNEAQ (reference sequence). CDR3 in amino acids: CASSSRPQGANTGELFF. The CDR3 nucleotides are TGTGCCAGCAGCTCCCGGCCACAGGGCGCTAACACCGGGGAGCTGTTTTTT.

The chain recombines TRBV20-1 with TRBJ2-4; the D gene is possibly TRBD2 (7 bases). Germline assignment: CDR1 DFQATT and CDR2 SNEGSKA (reference sequence). The CDR3 extends over 13 amino acids. The germline V and J ends were trimmed by 3 bases and 5 bases, with 11 bases remaining between them. CDR3 sequence: CSASPGGQNIQYF. As DNA, the CDR3 is TGCAGTGCTAGTCCGGGGGGCCAAAACATTCAGTACTTC.

This rearrangement joins TRBV9 to TRBJ1-1, with a weak D call TRBD1 (5 bases). The CDR3 sequence is 13 residues long. Germline V lookup: CDR1 SGDLS, CDR2 YYNGEE. Between the trimmed V and J ends, which lost 0 bases and 9 bases, there was a span of 12 bases. In DNA, the CDR3 is TGTGCCAGCAGCGTAGCTTGGCAGGGTAAAGCTTTCTTT. Residues: CASSVAWQGKAFF.

The chain employs TRBV3-1 (or the pseudogene TRBV3-2) and TRBJ2-1; D might be TRBD2 (6 bases). This CDR3 contains 12 residues. The V end lost 8 bases, the J end lost 4 bases, and 9 bases lay between the germline ends. Looked up from germline, CDR1 is LGHDT and CDR2 is YNNKEL (reference sequence). The CDR3 nucleotides read TGTGCCAGCCGGGACTTATACAATGAGCAGTTCTTC. This encodes CASRDLYNEQFF.

The chain links TRBV7-7 to TRBJ2-3, with TRBD1 matching 10 bases. The germline gives CDR1 SSHAT, CDR2 FNYEAQ (reference sequence). J gave up 4 bases and V 5 bases, and 6 bases lay outside the gene matches. The CDR3 runs 15 residues. CDR3 nucleotides: TGTGCCAGCAGCCCTACGACAGGGGGCGCAGATACGCAGTATTTT. Amino acid sequence: CASSPTTGGADTQYF.

V usage is TRBV18 and J usage is TRBJ2-5; D is uncertain. Per the germline V gene, CDR1 is KGHSH and CDR2 is LQKENI. The CDR3 contains 14 residues. V lost 4 bases and J 5 bases, leaving 14 bases between the germline ends. The chain's CDR3 is CASSLLTPLETQYF. The DNA for the CDR3 is TGTGCCAGCTCACTTTTGACACCGCTCGAGACCCAGTACTTC.

This rearrangement joins TRBV5-1 to TRBJ1-5; 8 positions agree with TRBD1. The germline CDR1 and CDR2 sequences are SGHRS and YFSETQ. The CDR3 is 15 residues long. The V and J ends lost 0 bases and 7 bases, in that order; junction bases with no gene match: 6. Here the CDR3 DNA reads TGCGCCAGCAGCTTGGGGCAGGGGGCAAACCAGCCCCAGCATTTT. Translation: CASSLGQGANQPQHF.

This chain links TRBV6-4 with TRBJ1-2; 8 bases line up with TRBD1. Germline CDR1 MRHNA, CDR2 SNTAGT. The CDR3 is 15 amino acids. The V and J ends lost 3 bases and 3 bases, in that order; junction bases with no gene match: 6. CDR3: CASSEGQGADYGYTF. The DNA for the CDR3 is TGTGCCAGCAGTGAAGGTCAGGGGGCCGACTATGGCTACACCTTC.

The V gene is TRBV7-2, the J gene TRBJ2-2, with D unclear. The V end lost 1 base, the J end lost 1 base, and 7 bases lay between the germline ends. Germline V gene sequence: CDR1 SGHTA, CDR2 FQGNSA. The CDR3 spans 15 residues. The CDR3 region is CASSLGRGNTGELFF. The CDR3 coding sequence is TGTGCCAGCAGCTTAGGGCGAGGGAACACCGGGGAGCTGTTTTTT.

The rearrangement joins TRBV2 to TRBJ1-3; TRBD1 aligns across 7 bases. CDR1 and CDR2 from the germline V gene are SNHLY and FYNNEI. This CDR3 has 16 amino acids. The V and J ends lost 6 bases and 0 bases, in that order; junction bases with no gene match: 8. The CDR3: CASSPRDSRSGNTIYF. Written as DNA, the CDR3 is TGTGCCAGCAGCCCTCGGGACAGCCGCTCTGGAAACACCATATATTTT.

The J gene is TRBJ1-2, the V gene TRBV5-1; perhaps TRBD1 as D (5 bases). The germline V gene encodes CDR1 SGHRS and CDR2 YFSETQ. Trimming took off 7 bases at V and 5 bases at J, with 21 bases between the two ends. The CDR3 consists of 15 residues. The CDR3 reads CASRPNAGTDYGYTF. CDR3 coding DNA: TGCGCCAGCCGACCGAATGCCGGGACTGATTATGGCTACACCTTC.

The rearrangement uses TRBV6-5 and TRBJ1-1; D not certain. The CDR3 runs to 11 residues. Germline V CDR1 and CDR2: MNHEY, SVGAGI. With 4 bases removed from V and 12 bases from J, the gap between germline ends came to 12 bases. The CDR3 protein is CASSSLGGTFF. The CDR3 DNA follows: TGTGCCAGCAGTTCCTTAGGAGGAACTTTCTTT.

This clone was detected only once. The CDR3 region has the DNA TGCGCCAGCAGCCAAGGCCTACTAGCCCCCGGGGAGCTGTTTTTT. Amino acids: CASSQGLLAPGELFF. V and J are TRBV4-1 and TRBJ2-2, with TRBD2 as a possible D gene (6 bases). V lost 1 base to trimming and J lost 6 bases, with 12 bases between them. The CDR3 totals 15 residues. The germline CDR1 and CDR2 sequences are MGHRA and YSYEKL.

V is TRBV4-3 and J is TRBJ2-2; 11 nucleotides align to TRBD1. CDR1 and CDR2 from the germline V gene are LGHNA and YSLEER. V dropped 0 bases and J dropped 4; count of bases not matched to a gene: 7. This CDR3 is built from 18 residues. CDR3 sequence (DNA): TGCGCCAGCAGCCAAGATTGGTTGGGGACAGGGGGCACCGGGGAGCTGTTTTTT. Translating gives CASSQDWLGTGGTGELFF.

This clone appeared once. This rearrangement joins TRBV7-8 to TRBJ2-5; 8 bases are a match to TRBD1. Germline assignment: CDR1 SGHVS and CDR2 FQNEAQ. The junction had 12 bases not matched to a gene; V was cut back by 2 bases and J by 4 bases. CDR3 length equals 17 residues. CDR3 in amino acids: CASSLRPGAGGLETQYF. CDR3 DNA sequence: TGTGCCAGCAGCTTAAGGCCTGGGGCAGGGGGCTTAGAGACCCAGTACTTC.

Only a few counts were recorded for this clone. This CDR3 is also generated by other DNA sequences in the sample. The chain is built from TRBV10-3 and TRBJ2-7; no clear D gene. The CDR3 is 11 residues long. V lost 3 bases, J lost 4 bases, and 4 bases lay in between. Germline V gene lookup returns CDR1 ENHRY and CDR2 SYGVKD. DNA for the CDR3: TGTGCCATCAGTGACTTGTACGAGCAGTACTTC. Its protein is CAISDLYEQYF.

This clone was recorded a few times. The chain joins TRBV10-3 to TRBJ1-5; maybe TRBD1 (5 bases). The V end lost 0 bases, the J end lost 5 bases, and 8 bases lay between the germline ends. The CDR3 sequence is 14 residues long. CDR1 ENHRY and CDR2 SYGVKD come from the germline V gene. The CDR3 here is CAISESAGDQPQHF. The CDR3 DNA reads TGTGCCATCAGTGAGTCAGCGGGGGATCAGCCCCAGCATTTT.

A single count supports this clone. The CDR3 DNA reads as TGTGCCAGCAGCTTGTTGTCATCGGGGGAGACCCAGTACTTC. Protein product: CASSLLSSGETQYF. The gene calls are TRBV5-4 and TRBJ2-5; D perhaps matches TRBD2 (5 bases). CDR1 and CDR2 (germline): SGHNT, YYREEE (reference sequence). The CDR3 length is 14 residues. V was shortened by 1 base and J by 5 bases, with 12 bases between the two germline ends.

This clone was recorded once. This chain links TRBV2 with TRBJ1-1; D gene unclear. The V end lost 6 bases, the J end lost 2 bases, and 16 bases lay between the germline ends. The CDR3 spans 15 residues. Germline CDR1 and CDR2: SNHLY and FYNNEI. CDR3 nucleotides: TGTGCCAGCAGCCCCAATTTTAACAGAAACACTGAAGCTTTCTTT. It codes for CASSPNFNRNTEAFF.

This chain connects TRBV7-9 to TRBJ1-2; D might be TRBD1 (6 bases). This CDR3 has 14 residues. V gave up 5 bases and J gave up 5 bases, with 15 bases separating them. Germline V lookup: CDR1 SEHNR, CDR2 FQNEAQ (reference sequence). CDR3 nucleotide sequence: TGTGCCAGCAGCATTGGACAGCATGGGTATGGCTACACCTTC. Protein product: CASSIGQHGYGYTF. Full variable domain (outside the CDR3, taken from reference TRBV7-9 and TRBJ1-2): DTGVSQNPRHKITKRGQNVTFRCDPISEHNRLYWYRQTLGQGPEFLTYFQNEAQLEKSRLLSDRFSAERPKGSFSTLEIQRTEQGDSAMYLCASSIGQHGYGYTFGSGTRLTVV.

The chain carries TRBV29-1 and TRBJ1-4; 9 positions match TRBD1. CDR3 size: 12 residues. Germline-derived CDR1 and CDR2 are SQVTM and ANQGSEA. Germline trimming cut 6 bases from V and 5 bases from J; bases unmatched to any gene: 1. The CDR3 here is CSVGTGNEKLFF. CDR3 sequence (DNA): TGCAGCGTGGGGACAGGGAATGAAAAACTGTTTTTT.

On this clone: Other DNA variants within this sample encode the same CDR3. The chain joins TRBV18 to TRBJ2-5, with TRBD2 as a possible D gene (5 bases). CDR1 KGHSH and CDR2 LQKENI come from the germline V gene. The CDR3 runs to 14 residues. Trimming removed 3 bases at V and 2 bases at J, with 10 bases between. CDR3 sequence: CASSPRGLQETQYF. The CDR3 region has the DNA TGTGCCAGCTCACCCCGTGGACTGCAAGAGACCCAGTACTTC.

The chain recombines TRBV5-8 with TRBJ2-4, with 7 bases that match TRBD1. Unmatched junction bases numbered 11, after V lost 2 bases and J lost 6 bases. Germline CDR1 and CDR2: SGHTS and YDEGEE. CDR3 length equals 16 residues. CDR3 in amino acids: CASSFPLRTGRNIQYF. Written as DNA, the CDR3 is TGTGCCAGCAGCTTCCCACTAAGGACAGGCAGAAACATTCAGTACTTC.

The genes are TRBV7-9 and TRBJ2-7, with 10 bases that match TRBD1. The CDR3 spans 15 residues. Per germline, CDR1 SEHNR and CDR2 FQNEAQ (reference sequence). Trimming removed 6 bases from V and 4 bases from J; junction bases left unmatched: 9. The DNA of the CDR3 is TGTGCCAGCAGTCCTCACCGGGACAGGGGATACGAGCAGTACTTC. This encodes CASSPHRDRGYEQYF.

This clone was counted between two and nine times. The V gene is TRBV4-1, the J gene TRBJ1-5, with 8 positions matching TRBD1. The V gene end was trimmed by 1 base and the J gene end by 8 bases; junction bases not matched to a gene: 7. The CDR3 loop spans 15 amino acids. Germline CDR1 and CDR2: MGHRA and YSYEKL. CDR3 protein: CASSQVRTGQEPQHF. Here the CDR3 DNA reads TGCGCCAGCAGCCAAGTGAGGACAGGGCAGGAGCCCCAGCATTTT.